Following are 26 T cell receptor beta chains from one sample sequenced in a study of low-dose radiotherapy and immunotherapy resistance in tumors. First-strand cDNA relied on TRAV- and TRBV-specific primers spanning alpha and beta chains. A constant-region primer paired with the V-primer adapter amplified TCRs over about 19 PCR cycles. In TCRdb, the reads were re-called with MiXCR into one record per CDR3 protein. Here the sample spans approximately 7,800 distinct CDR3 sequences, about 57% being singletons. The receptors derive from a human donor with advanced metastatic prostate, ovarian, gallbladder or colorectal cancer (not recorded which). This table probably holds off-target reads from a library built for another chain.

A few counts support this clonotype. The chain links TRBV28 to TRBJ2-1; 9 bases fit TRBD1. The CDR3 has 17 amino acids. Germline values: CDR1 MDHEN, CDR2 SYDVKM. Trimming took 6 bases from V and 6 from J; bases not matched to a gene: 15. For the CDR3, the DNA is TGTGCCAGCAGCGAAGTGGGTAGGGGACAGGGATCCAATGAGCAGTTCTTC. It translates to CASSEVGRGQGSNEQFF.

This sequence joins TRBV29-1 and TRBJ2-3; 13 bases align to TRBD2. J gave up 4 bases and V 2 bases, and 3 bases lay outside the gene matches. CDR3 length: 15 residues. Germline loops: CDR1 SQVTM, CDR2 ANQGSEA. The CDR3 region is CSVERLAGGADTQYF. CDR3 DNA sequence: TGCAGCGTTGAACGACTAGCGGGGGGCGCAGATACGCAGTATTTT.

This sequence joins TRBV15 and TRBJ2-2; D might be TRBD1 or TRBD2, each matching 5 bases. Trimming took off 4 bases at V and 5 bases at J, with 20 bases between the two ends. The length of the CDR3 is 17 residues. From germline, CDR1 is LNHNV and CDR2 YYDKDF (reference sequence). CDR3 in DNA: TGTGCCACCAGCACTCCTGGGTTTGTCTGGGGGACCGGGGAGCTGTTTTTT. Its translation is CATSTPGFVWGTGELFF.

The chain uses TRBV12-3 or TRBV12-4 and TRBJ2-1, with a tentative D call TRBD2 (5 bases). The CDR3 covers 12 residues. V gave up 5 bases and J gave up 7 bases, with 9 bases separating them. CDR3 amino acids: CASSTGVNEQFF. The DNA for the CDR3 is TGTGCCAGCAGTACCGGGGTAAATGAGCAGTTCTTC.

This chain uses TRBV7-3 with TRBJ2-7, with TRBD2 matching 7 bases. Per germline, CDR1 SGHTA and CDR2 FQGTGA. Losses at the gene ends were 2 bases for V and 3 bases for J; bases not matched to a gene: 4. The CDR3 runs 14 residues. DNA for the CDR3: TGTGCCAGCAGCTTACAAGCGGGATACTACGAGCAGTACTTC. Protein: CASSLQAGYYEQYF.

The rearrangement uses TRBV26 and TRBJ2-3; the table assigns TRBD1, which was not confirmed against the DNA. TRBV26 is deemed a pseudogene. CDR3 length: 15 residues. The CDR3 DNA follows: TGTGCCAGCAGTTCGACAGGGGGCTATACAGATACGCAGTATTTT. It specifies CASSSTGGYTDTQYF.

This clonotype was seen more than once but under ten times. This chain joins TRBV10-3 and TRBJ1-3; the D is unclear. V was clipped by 7 bases and J by 5 bases, with 12 bases between them. Germline CDR1 reads ENHRY; CDR2 reads SYGVKD. This CDR3 is 13 amino acids long. CDR3 residues: CAITAGSRNTIYF. The CDR3 bases are TGTGCCATCACGGCAGGATCGAGAAACACCATATATTTT.

The chain carries TRBV12-3 or TRBV12-4 and TRBJ1-4; D is unclear. This CDR3 contains 15 residues. V lost 1 base and J lost 5, with 11 bases in between. In DNA, the CDR3 is TGTGCCAGCAGTTTAGGGTCAAGCGGCAATGAAAAACTGTTTTTT. The encoded protein is CASSLGSSGNEKLFF.

The J gene is TRBJ2-7, the V gene TRBV6-6, with a tentative D call TRBD1 (6 bases). The CDR3 runs to 15 residues. The V gene's germline CDR1 is MNHNY and CDR2 SVGAGI (reference sequence). With 0 bases removed from V and 2 bases from J, the gap between germline ends came to 11 bases. The DNA of the CDR3 is TGTGCCAGCAGTTACTCGAGGGACATAGCCTACGAGCAGTACTTC. Amino acids: CASSYSRDIAYEQYF.

This clonotype was observed a handful of times. The chain is built from TRBV2 and TRBJ2-3; D gene unclear. This CDR3 spans 13 amino acids. The germline gives CDR1 SNHLY, CDR2 FYNNEI. V was clipped by 7 bases and J by 1 base, with 9 bases between them. The CDR3 DNA follows: TGTGCCAGCAACCCGGTTGGCACAGATACGCAGTATTTT. Encoded protein: CASNPVGTDTQYF.

This clonotype has a handful of counts. The V and J genes are TRBV11-1 and TRBJ2-7, with D possibly TRBD2 on 5 matching bases. The CDR3 is 13 amino acids. Trimming removed 8 bases at V and 0 bases at J, with 11 bases between. Germline assignment: CDR1 SGHAT and CDR2 FQDESV (reference sequence). CDR3 nucleotides: TGTGCCAGCCTCGGGATCGGCTCCTACGAGCAGTACTTC. Its translation: CASLGIGSYEQYF.

V usage is TRBV18 and J usage is TRBJ1-1, with 7 nucleotides matching TRBD1. V shed 3 bases and J 0 bases; nucleotides not matched to a gene: 7. Per the germline V gene, CDR1 is KGHSH and CDR2 is LQKENI. The CDR3 totals 16 residues. CDR3 sequence: CASSPLTGRMNTEAFF. Written as DNA, the CDR3 is TGTGCCAGCTCACCCCTGACAGGGCGCATGAACACTGAAGCTTTCTTT.

This clonotype was recorded a few times. CDR3 protein: CAWSVTRNTEAFF. CDR3 nucleotide sequence: TGTGCCTGGAGTGTAACAAGGAACACTGAAGCTTTCTTT. The chain employs TRBV30 and TRBJ1-1; D unresolved. This CDR3 spans 13 amino acids. Germline assignment: CDR1 GTSNPN and CDR2 SVGIG (reference sequence). Trimming shortened V by 0 bases and J by 1 base, and 6 bases separated the two germline ends. The complete variable domain, with remaining parts taken from reference TRBV30 and TRBJ1-1, reads SQTIHQWPATLVQPVGSPLSLECTVEGTSNPNLYWYRQAAGRGLQLLFYSVGIGQISSEVPQNLSASRPQDRQFILSSKKLLLSDSGFYLCAWSVTRNTEAFFGQGTRLTVV.

V and J are TRBV30 and TRBJ1-1; 7 bases are shared with TRBD1. The junction had 7 bases not matched to a gene; V was cut back by 2 bases and J by 7 bases. The CDR3 sequence is 13 residues long. Germline V gene sequence: CDR1 GTSNPN, CDR2 SVGIG (reference sequence). In DNA form, the CDR3 reads TGTGCCTGGAGTCAAGGGACAGAAATTGAAGCTTTCTTT. Residues: CAWSQGTEIEAFF.

The chain is built from TRBV12-3 or TRBV12-4 and TRBJ2-3; tentative D call: TRBD1 (6 bases). The CDR3 extends over 13 amino acids. Deletions cut 6 bases from V and 1 base from J, with 8 bases between. CDR3 bases: TGTGCCAGCAGACGACAGGGCACAGATACGCAGTATTTT. It translates to CASRRQGTDTQYF.

The chain has TRBV29-1 and TRBJ1-1; perhaps TRBD1 as D (5 bases). In germline, CDR1 is SQVTM, CDR2 ANQGSEA. Trimming pared 1 base from V and 4 bases from J, leaving 13 bases between. CDR3 length equals 14 residues. The CDR3 region is CSVEVVGGSTEAFF. The CDR3 DNA is TGCAGCGTTGAAGTGGTCGGGGGGAGCACTGAAGCTTTCTTT.

This clonotype was seen a handful of times. J is TRBJ2-3 and V is TRBV5-1; D is unclear. The CDR3 runs 16 residues. V lost 4 bases and J 2 bases, leaving 17 bases between the germline ends. Germline assignment: CDR1 SGHRS and CDR2 YFSETQ. DNA for the CDR3: TGCGCCAGCAGCCCGGCCCTTTCCCCCTCCACAGATACGCAGTATTTT. It codes for CASSPALSPSTDTQYF.

The V and J genes are TRBV29-1 and TRBJ2-1, with D possibly being TRBD1 (5 bases). Trimming took off 5 bases at V and 7 bases at J, with 9 bases between the two ends. Germline CDR1 SQVTM, CDR2 ANQGSEA. The CDR3 loop spans 11 amino acids. CDR3 region: CSVSQVNEQFF. CDR3 nucleotide sequence: TGCAGCGTTTCACAGGTGAATGAGCAGTTCTTC.

The chain has TRBV5-1 and TRBJ2-5; D may match TRBD1 or TRBD2 (6 bases each). Germline V gene lookup returns CDR1 SGHRS and CDR2 YFSETQ. The CDR3 consists of 15 residues. Trimming took 4 bases from V and 2 from J, leaving 15 bases between them. CDR3 in amino acids: CASSQMWGAQETQYF. The CDR3 nucleotides read TGCGCCAGCAGCCAGATGTGGGGGGCACAAGAGACCCAGTACTTC.

The chain employs TRBV20-1 and TRBJ2-2; D is ambiguous. This CDR3 has 13 amino acids. In germline, CDR1 is DFQATT, CDR2 SNEGSKA (reference sequence). The ends were cut back, 3 bases at V and 1 base at J, with 6 bases in the middle. Here the CDR3 reads CSASPRNTGELFF. The DNA of the CDR3 is TGCAGTGCTAGCCCCAGGAACACCGGGGAGCTGTTTTTT.

The sample holds one count of this clonotype. The chain combines TRBV7-9 with TRBJ2-3; 8 nucleotides line up with TRBD2. V lost 3 bases to trimming and J lost 4 bases; unmatched junction nucleotides: 6. Germline V lookup: CDR1 SEHNR, CDR2 FQNEAQ (reference sequence). The CDR3 totals 15 residues. The CDR3 is CASSFGSGASDTQYF. The CDR3 region has the DNA TGTGCCAGCAGCTTTGGTAGCGGGGCCTCAGATACGCAGTATTTT.

The rearrangement joins TRBV27 to TRBJ2-2; 10 bases map to TRBD2. The CDR3 has 16 residues. Germline-derived CDR1 and CDR2 are MNHEY and SMNVEV (reference sequence). V lost 5 bases to trimming and J lost 7 bases; unmatched junction nucleotides: 10. The CDR3 spells CASSRRVEREGGELFF. The CDR3 DNA reads as TGTGCCAGCAGTCGCCGCGTGGAGCGGGAGGGCGGGGAGCTGTTTTTT.

The chain employs TRBV5-1 and TRBJ2-3, with D possibly matching TRBD1 (7 bases). The V end lost 0 bases, the J end lost 5 bases, and 19 bases lay between the germline ends. Germline V gene sequence: CDR1 SGHRS, CDR2 YFSETQ. This CDR3 contains 17 residues. The CDR3, as DNA: TGCGCCAGCAGCTTGGGAGGGGGCCCGGGGGCGAGAGATACGCAGTATTTT. This sequence encodes CASSLGGGPGARDTQYF.

The V and J genes are TRBV10-3 and TRBJ1-6, with D possibly TRBD1 on 5 matching bases. Trimming removed 10 bases at V and 8 bases at J, with 21 bases between. Per the germline V gene, CDR1 is ENHRY and CDR2 is SYGVKD. The CDR3 totals 15 residues. The CDR3 region is CATSPRQTFYSPLHF. The CDR3 DNA reads TGTGCCACCTCGCCGAGACAGACATTTTATTCACCCCTCCACTTT.

This clonotype was seen a few times. This chain joins TRBV18 and TRBJ1-1, with D maybe TRBD1 (5 bases). Deletions cut 3 bases from V and 4 bases from J, with 21 bases between. Germline V gene lookup returns CDR1 KGHSH and CDR2 LQKENI. The CDR3 covers 17 residues. The CDR3 DNA follows: TGTGCCAGCTCACCCCGGGAGAGCTTGGAGGGGTCCACTGAAGCTTTCTTT. Protein: CASSPRESLEGSTEAFF.

V usage is TRBV6-6 and J usage is TRBJ1-1, with 8 bases aligning to TRBD1. With 6 bases clipped from V and 0 bases from J, the junction kept 3 bases outside the gene matches. CDR1 is MNHNY, CDR2 SVGAGI, per germline (reference sequence). This CDR3 is built from 14 residues. CDR3 in amino acids: CASRRQGLNTEAFF. CDR3 DNA: TGTGCCAGCAGACGACAGGGGTTGAACACTGAAGCTTTCTTT.